Below, one TCR beta chain is given with its context. The antigen remains undetermined. These data originate in a study of cytomegalovirus exposure and HLA in healthy donors. Across the whole study: A later analysis reported the same platform for the 90 to 150 validation repertoires and the 666 first-cohort repertoires. Study-wide findings and caveats: The majority of TCR sequences were rare, yet some public TCRs appeared in many donors. Confirmation in vitro established that three CMV-associated chains were specific for CMV antigens. 164 TCR beta chains were listed as cytomegalovirus-associated.

Germline V gene lookup returns CDR1 SGHNT and CDR2 YENEEA. This CDR3 is 15 amino acids long. Trimming removed 5 bases at V and 0 bases at J, with 13 bases between. This table comes from immunoSEQ multiplex PCR, and its TCRdb copy is limited to in-frame clones, with some not included. The top ten clones hold roughly 9.4% of a sample with more than 120,000 clones, around 87% of them seen once. The V and J genes are TRBV11-3 and TRBJ1-1, with a possible D match to TRBD1 (6 bases). The sample taken for sequencing was PBMCs. The TCR sequence derives from a man aged 18 to 29 in good health and CMV-seropositive. CDR3 amino acids: CASSTMGHMNTEAFF. The DNA of the CDR3 is TGTGCCAGCAGCACAATGGGACACATGAACACTGAAGCTTTCTTT. The complete variable domain, with remaining parts taken from reference TRBV11-3 and TRBJ1-1, reads EAGVVQSPRYKIIEKKQPVAFWCNPISGHNTLYWYLQNLGQGPELLIRYENEEAVDDSQLPKDRFSAERLKGVDSTLKIQPAELGDSAVYLCASSTMGHMNTEAFFGQGTRLTVV.